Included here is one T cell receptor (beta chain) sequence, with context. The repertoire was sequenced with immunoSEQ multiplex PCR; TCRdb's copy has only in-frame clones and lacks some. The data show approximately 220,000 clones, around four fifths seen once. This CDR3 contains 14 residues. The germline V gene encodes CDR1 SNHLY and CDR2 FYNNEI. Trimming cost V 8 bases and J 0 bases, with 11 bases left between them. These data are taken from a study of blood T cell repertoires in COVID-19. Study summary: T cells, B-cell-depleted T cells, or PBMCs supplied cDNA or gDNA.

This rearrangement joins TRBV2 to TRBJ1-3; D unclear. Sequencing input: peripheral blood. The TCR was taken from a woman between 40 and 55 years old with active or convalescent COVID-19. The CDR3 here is CASRADLSGNTIYF. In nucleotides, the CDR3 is TGTGCCAGCCGAGCGGACCTCTCTGGAAACACCATATATTTT.